The rows below give T cell receptor beta chains drawn from one sample of a study of cytomegalovirus exposure and HLA in healthy donors. Data came from immunoSEQ multiplex PCR; TCRdb stores just in-frame clones and leaves some out. The table lists some 140,000 clones, 65% to 75% of them singletons, with 2.8% in the top ten. Sequencing was carried out using PBMCs. These TCRs come from a man aged 18 to 29 in good health and CMV-seronegative. Each CDR3 is given with its conserved first and last residue. A D gene is named only where the DNA matches it firmly. Expanded clones get a size class; other rows say once, few or many, or leave the size out.

J gene,V gene,D gene,clone size,CDR3 protein,CDR3 DNA
TRBJ2-7,TRBV5-1,-,-,CASSLPTIREQYF,TGCGCCAGCAGCTTGCCGACAATCAGAGAGCAGTACTTC
TRBJ1-3,TRBV7-2,TRBD1,-,CASSPSRDRTGNTIYF,TGTGCCAGCAGCCCCTCCCGGGACAGGACTGGAAACACCATATATTTT
TRBJ2-2,TRBV7-6,-,-,CASSYAGATGELFF,TGTGCCAGCAGCTATGCGGGGGCGACCGGGGAGCTGTTTTTT
TRBJ1-3,TRBV25-1,-,few,CASSLLAAGNTIYF,TGTGCCAGCAGTTTATTGGCTGCTGGAAACACCATATATTTT
TRBJ1-2,TRBV28,TRBD1,-,CASSRFGTGEEGYTF,TGTGCCAGCAGTCGATTCGGGACAGGGGAGGAGGGCTACACCTTC
TRBJ1-4,TRBV5-1,TRBD1,-,CASSTGQTNEKLFF,TGCGCCAGCAGCACGGGACAGACTAATGAAAAACTGTTTTTT
TRBJ1-2,TRBV5-1,TRBD1,-,CASSANRDRDTGGYTF,TGCGCCAGCAGCGCGAACCGGGACAGGGATACGGGTGGCTACACCTTC
TRBJ2-3,TRBV2,TRBD2,-,CASSVGLAGSTDTQYF,TGTGCCAGCAGTGTAGGGCTAGCGGGGAGCACAGATACGCAGTATTTT
TRBJ2-7,TRBV7-8,TRBD2,-,CASSLRLAGKNEQYF,TGTGCCAGCAGCTTAAGACTAGCGGGGAAAAACGAGCAGTACTTC
TRBJ1-1,TRBV7-6,-,once,CASSLSQDSLNTEAFF,TGTGCCAGCAGCTTGTCGCAGGACAGCCTGAACACTGAAGCTTTCTTT
TRBJ2-7,TRBV19,TRBD2,-,CASSISSGASYEQYF,TGTGCCAGTAGTATCTCCAGCGGGGCCTCCTACGAGCAGTACTTC
TRBJ2-7,TRBV4-1,-,-,CASSQESATVAEQYF,TGCGCCAGCAGCCAAGAGTCCGCGACCGTAGCCGAGCAGTACTTC
TRBJ1-3,TRBV11-2,-,-,CASSLTASGNTIYF,TGTGCCAGCAGCTTAACAGCCTCTGGAAACACCATATATTTT
TRBJ1-1,TRBV2,-,-,CARRRDVNTEAFF,TGTGCCAGAAGGAGGGACGTGAACACTGAAGCTTTCTTT
TRBJ1-2,TRBV6-4,-,-,CAIPRGGLPHGYTF,TGTGCCATCCCGAGGGGGGGCCTACCTCATGGCTACACCTTC
TRBJ1-3,TRBV6-5,-,once,CASSYDISGNTIYF,TGTGCCAGCAGTTACGACATCTCTGGAAACACCATATATTTT
TRBJ2-7,TRBV11-2,TRBD2,once,CASSLDRVGGGTKEQYF,TGTGCCAGCAGCTTAGATCGTGTTGGCGGGGGGACGAAGGAGCAGTACTTC
TRBJ1-1,TRBV5-4,-,once,CASSLNGQEAFF,TGTGCCAGCAGCTTAAATGGGCAAGAAGCTTTCTTT
TRBJ2-4,TRBV29-1,TRBD1,few,CSVVGLMLGQGGENSQYF,TGCAGCGTTGTTGGATTAATGTTGGGACAGGGGGGTGAAAACAGTCAGTACTTC
TRBJ2-6,TRBV27,-,few,CASSPPQGRAGANGLTF,TGTGCCAGCAGCCCCCCGCAGGGGAGGGCTGGGGCCAACGGCCTGACTTTC
TRBJ1-5,TRBV23-1,-,-,CASSQSFSQPQHF,TGCGCCAGCAGTCAATCCTTTAGTCAGCCCCAGCATTTT
TRBJ2-1,TRBV11-3,-,-,CASRGGPYNEQFF,TGTGCCAGCAGAGGGGGACCCTACAATGAGCAGTTCTTC
TRBJ2-3,TRBV11-2,TRBD2,-,CASSLVLASGGLSTDTQYF,TGTGCCAGCAGCTTAGTTCTGGCTAGCGGGGGGCTAAGCACAGATACGCAGTATTTT
TRBJ1-3,TRBV4-3,-,few,CASSQGGAGLSSGNTIYF,TGCGCCAGCAGCCAAGGAGGCGCAGGGCTAAGCTCTGGAAACACCATATATTTT
TRBJ1-5,TRBV5-6,-,few,CASSLGGTNQPQHF,TGTGCCAGCAGCTTGGGCGGGACCAATCAGCCCCAGCATTTT
TRBJ2-3,TRBV6-6,TRBD1,few,CASSPRTGGTDTQYF,TGTGCCAGCAGTCCCAGGACAGGGGGCACAGATACGCAGTATTTT
TRBJ2-3,TRBV29-1,-,-,CSVEVEEGSTDTQYF,TGCAGCGTTGAGGTGGAGGAAGGAAGCACAGATACGCAGTATTTT
TRBJ1-5,TRBV7-9,-,-,CASSLDRNQPQHF,TGTGCCAGCAGCCTAGACCGGAATCAGCCCCAGCATTTT
TRBJ1-3,TRBV28,-,-,CASTSTGLGNTIYF,TGTGCCAGCACATCTACAGGGTTAGGAAACACCATATATTTT
TRBJ2-7,TRBV4-1,TRBD2,-,CASSQVLAGVGSEQYF,TGCGCCAGCAGCCAAGTACTAGCGGGGGTAGGTAGCGAGCAGTACTTC
TRBJ2-5,TRBV5-1,-,-,CASSFGGRETQYF,TGCGCCAGCAGCTTTGGTGGCAGAGAGACCCAGTACTTC
TRBJ2-5,TRBV6-5,TRBD2,-,CASSYSSRGVEAQYF,TGTGCCAGCAGTTACTCGAGTCGGGGGGTTGAGGCCCAGTACTTC
TRBJ2-1,TRBV2,TRBD1,few,CASSIGTFGQGEQFF,TGTGCCAGCAGTATAGGGACTTTTGGACAGGGTGAGCAGTTCTTC
TRBJ1-3,TRBV2,TRBD1,few,CASRYRGPSGNTIYF,TGTGCCAGCAGATACAGGGGTCCCTCTGGAAACACCATATATTTT
TRBJ2-1,TRBV2,-,-,CASSDPSVNEQFF,TGTGCCAGCAGTGATCCGTCGGTCAATGAGCAGTTCTTC
TRBJ2-1,TRBV4-1,-,few,CASSQDRTAYNEQFF,TGCGCCAGCAGCCAAGATAGGACAGCCTACAATGAGCAGTTCTTC
TRBJ1-1,TRBV5-1,TRBD1,-,CASSLQGPLEAFF,TGCGCCAGCAGCTTACAGGGGCCCCTTGAAGCTTTCTTT
TRBJ1-3,TRBV6-6,-,-,CASSETQASGNTIYF,TGTGCCAGCAGCGAAACACAGGCCTCTGGAAACACCATATATTTT
TRBJ2-5,TRBV4-2,TRBD1,-,CASSQTPGQEETQYF,TGTGCCAGCAGCCAAACCCCCGGACAGGAAGAGACCCAGTACTTC
TRBJ2-4,TRBV5-8,-,-,CASSWTLGGAYSKNSQYF,TGTGCCAGCAGCTGGACCTTGGGGGGGGCTTATTCCAAAAACAGTCAGTACTTC
TRBJ2-7,TRBV6-5,TRBD2,few,CASSYRGGQGEYF,TGTGCCAGCAGTTACCGGGGGGGGCAGGGAGAGTACTTC
TRBJ1-2,TRBV28,-,once,CASSFGSGAANYGYTF,TGTGCCAGCAGTTTCGGTAGCGGGGCCGCTAACTATGGCTACACCTTC
TRBJ2-3,TRBV5-1,-,-,CASSLIGGAGSTDTQYF,TGCGCCAGCAGCCTTATCGGTGGCGCAGGTAGCACAGATACGCAGTATTTT
TRBJ2-2,TRBV6-5,-,-,CASSYEGQGELFF,TGTGCCAGCAGTTACGAGGGTCAAGGGGAGCTGTTTTTT
TRBJ1-2,TRBV7-8,TRBD1,few,CASSDGTAHRANYGYTF,TGTGCCAGCAGCGACGGGACAGCTCATCGCGCTAACTATGGCTACACCTTC
TRBJ2-3,TRBV5-1,TRBD2,-,CASGYQTSGGKDTQYF,TGCGCCAGCGGCTATCAGACTAGCGGGGGAAAAGATACGCAGTATTTT
TRBJ2-5,TRBV7-2,-,-,CASSIRTQGKETQYF,TGTGCCAGCAGCATCCGGACCCAGGGAAAAGAGACCCAGTACTTC
TRBJ2-6,TRBV6-4,-,-,CASSPNSGANGLTF,TGTGCCAGCAGCCCCAACTCTGGGGCCAACGGCCTGACTTTC
TRBJ1-4,TRBV7-9,-,-,CASSSASGWAGVEKLFF,TGTGCCAGCAGCTCCGCCTCAGGGTGGGCAGGGGTCGAAAAACTGTTTTTT
TRBJ2-5,TRBV19,TRBD2,-,CASSGGGETQETQYF,TGTGCCAGTAGTGGGGGAGGGGAGACCCAAGAGACCCAGTACTTC
TRBJ1-5,TRBV2,-,-,CASLGVGNQPQHF,TGTGCCAGCCTCGGGGTGGGCAATCAGCCCCAGCATTTT
TRBJ1-6,TRBV5-4,-,-,CASRQTGTNSPLHF,TGTGCCAGCAGACAAACAGGAACTAATTCACCCCTCCACTTT
TRBJ1-4,TRBV6-5,-,few,CASRVGPWEKLFF,TGTGCCAGCAGAGTGGGGCCCTGGGAAAAACTGTTTTTT
TRBJ1-6,TRBV7-9,TRBD1,-,CASSSAGTGLSPLHF,TGTGCCAGCAGCTCGGCGGGGACAGGGCTCTCACCCCTCCACTTT
TRBJ2-3,TRBV6-4,TRBD2,few,CASSERRDYITDTQYF,TGTGCCAGCAGTGAGCGCAGGGACTACATCACAGATACGCAGTATTTT
TRBJ2-2,TRBV6-4,TRBD2,-,CASRGLADTGELFF,TGTGCCAGCAGGGGACTAGCGGACACCGGGGAGCTGTTTTTT
TRBJ2-5,TRBV9,-,-,CASSVGVEETQYF,TGTGCCAGCAGCGTAGGAGTCGAAGAGACCCAGTACTTC
TRBJ1-5,TRBV27,-,-,CASSLAGLVGNQPQHF,TGTGCCAGCAGTTTAGCGGGGCTAGTGGGCAATCAGCCCCAGCATTTT
TRBJ1-2,TRBV7-2,-,few,CASSFIVVQGTRINYGYTF,TGTGCCAGCAGCTTTATAGTAGTGCAAGGGACTCGGATTAACTATGGCTACACCTTC
TRBJ1-5,TRBV7-9,-,-,CASSPRGGGSNQPQHF,TGTGCCAGCAGCCCCCGAGGGGGAGGGAGCAATCAGCCCCAGCATTTT